Sequencing of this T cell receptor beta chain was carried out in a study of early T cells in non-severe SARS-CoV-2 infection. About the research overall: Bulk RNA isolated from unsorted whole blood underwent sequencing; chains were not paired. Overall study findings and caveats: Reliance on VDJdb matching favored anti-spike CD8 responses; private and CD4 specificities were missed.

Turning to this clonotype: Its antigen is undetermined.

Per germline, CDR1 MDHEN and CDR2 SYDVKM. Losses at the gene ends were 4 bases for V and 4 bases for J; bases not matched to a gene: 4. The CDR3 sequence is 13 residues long. Individual cDNA molecules each received unique molecular identifiers attached to them. TCRdb processed the 5' RACE reads anew with MiXCR; each CDR3 protein has one entry. This sample has roughly 40,000 distinct CDR3 sequences, with 9% to 15% found just once. This TCR came from an adult who was a healthcare worker with PCR-confirmed SARS-CoV-2 infection or an uninfected control (not recorded which). Sample: whole blood. This chain links TRBV28 with TRBJ2-7; TRBD2 aligns across 7 bases. The CDR3 DNA sequence: TGTGCCAGCAGTTGGGAGGGCGGGTACGAGCAGTACTTC. It yields the protein CASSWEGGYEQYF.